The entry below describes one T cell receptor (beta chain). Its antigen has not been determined. It has no much larger one-base neighbor in the sample; base qualities were not kept. The CDR3 spans 14 residues, from the cysteine through the phenylalanine. Solely the CDR3 DNA is kept, with 42 bases framed from the first base. V loses 2 bases, J loses 6 bases, and the germline ends lie 11 bases apart. CDR1 and CDR2 are read off the germline V gene as MNHEY and SVGAGI. The CDR3 regions of human TCRbeta chains were analyzed by immunosequencing. The source study handled its data this way. Repertoire TCRs were checked for matches against a reference library of SARS-CoV-2-specific TCRs that had been generated using the MIRA antigen-specificity platform. Breadth was defined as the fraction of unique TCRs that were SARS-CoV-2-associated. Depth was defined as the fraction of total T cells that were SARS-CoV-2-associated. Using the MIRA data, every spike-specific TCR was mapped to the spike region that the TCR reacted to and assigned to either a CD4 or a CD8 class. Log10-transformed breadth and depth values were compared by one-way ANOVA with Sidak's multiple comparisons tests. As stored in TCRdb, this immuneACCESS dataset retains in-frame rearrangements with V and J assigned. A fraction of the clones does not appear; measured against another copy, unresolved V genes explain less than half of the discrepancy, and the remainder lacks a known reason. The V and J calls and the clone size are those of that table, but D and trimming were determined from the DNA. This sample has some 130,000 clones in its table, and around nine tenths of those were observed once. The ten largest clones take up around 8.6% of the sample.

This sample stems from a study of T cell responses to AZD1222 COVID-19 vaccine (dated by TCRdb to about 2021). Looking at the study overall: AZD1222 recipients with second doses at about 4 weeks or about 12 weeks were pooled, because spike-specific TCR depth and breadth did not differ between schedules. Trial participants were enrolled by age into 18-55, 56-69 and 70-plus year subgroups, with around 140, 26 and 57 TCR-sequenced participants respectively. TCR sequencing covered over 230 trial participants: 200 to 220 given two doses of AZD1222 and about 26 given two doses of MenACWY control vaccine.

Broad study findings and their caveats: The 56-69-year group was small, and its depth increase did not reach significance, likely because of low power. Because no samples from the day 14 peak response were available, repertoires could be characterized only after the peak T cell response. Nearly half of unique spike-specific TCRs reportedly recognized epitopes outside regions mutated in the B.1.351 and B.1.1.7 variants. Participants were mostly white British and included more females than males, and it was suggested by the authors that clonal diversity may have been underestimated. The vaccine-associated CD4 TCRs covered the entire spike protein, and the dominant responses fell in regions 160-218 and 743-854. Spike-specific TCR breadth and depth rose significantly after two AZD1222 doses compared with day 0 and with MenACWY recipients. Conclusions about previously exposed vaccinees are limited, since just five or six AZD1222 recipients were seropositive for SARS-CoV-2 at baseline.

The time point tag for this specimen amounts to: baseline before first vaccination. Vaccinee samples were obtained from the UK trials COV001 and COV002, which included a single-blind randomized controlled phase 2/3 trial of AZD1222 (ChAdOx1 nCoV-19) in healthy adults. For TCRbeta chain sequencing, PBMC samples were collected from trial participants at day 0 and at day 28 after the second dose. The TCR was taken from an adult in good health. The chain is made from TRBV6-5 and TRBJ1-5; the D gene is not confidently resolved. This specimen consisted of peripheral blood, obtained on day 0 of AZD1222 vaccination. The DNA sequence follows: TGTGCCAGCAGTTACCGCGGGGTTGGTCAGCCCCAGCATTTT. This encodes CASSYRGVGQPQHF.